The clone carrying this T cell receptor (beta chain) has a handful of counts. The germline V gene encodes CDR1 MNHNS and CDR2 SASEGT. The CDR3 is 14 residues long. V was cut by 3 bases and J by 4 bases, with 12 bases left in between. Unique molecular identifiers were built into the TCRbeta library. From the PCR reads, TCRdb called clonotypes with MiXCR, one entry per CDR3 protein. This table holds about 410,000 distinct CDR3 sequences, just over 20% found once. This record comes from a study of T-cell reconstitution after alpha-beta-depleted transplantation in children. Material: PBMCs from the stem cell graft donor, obtained from the stem cell graft. This sequence was found in a human donor who donated a stem cell graft to a child with acute myeloid leukemia. The chain employs TRBV6-1 and TRBJ1-1; D remains unclear. DNA of the CDR3: TGTGCCAGCAGTGATCCGTCAGGAGCCACTGAAGCTTTCTTT. It codes for CASSDPSGATEAFF.